This TCR beta chain originates from a study of blood T cell repertoires in COVID-19. In the study overall: In each case, the material was cDNA or gDNA derived from T cells, B-cell-depleted T cells, or PBMCs.

The study assigned cohorts using participant-reported clinical history. Symptom resolution, clearance, or two negative PCRs marked the recovered donors of Cohort 3. As handled by the study authors: Nucleated cell number was recorded as an estimate derived from reference gene primer amplification. Clones were read by immunoSEQ multiplex PCR, and TCRdb kept only the in-frame ones, dropping some. That table furnishes V, J and clone size, whereas the DNA furnished D and trimming. The data show about 270,000 clones, around 89% seen once. V lost 4 bases, J lost 3 bases, and 4 bases stayed unmatched. The CDR3 has 15 residues. Germline CDR1 reads LNHDA; CDR2 reads SQIVND (reference sequence).

The sequence derives from a woman aged 45 to 65 who had recovered from COVID-19. Sample: PBMCs or T cells enriched from blood (not recorded which). The chain links TRBV19 to TRBJ1-5; 9 bases agree with TRBD1. The CDR3 sequence is CASSKTGGNNQPQHF. CDR3 DNA sequence: TGTGCCAGTAGTAAGACAGGGGGAAACAATCAGCCCCAGCATTTT.